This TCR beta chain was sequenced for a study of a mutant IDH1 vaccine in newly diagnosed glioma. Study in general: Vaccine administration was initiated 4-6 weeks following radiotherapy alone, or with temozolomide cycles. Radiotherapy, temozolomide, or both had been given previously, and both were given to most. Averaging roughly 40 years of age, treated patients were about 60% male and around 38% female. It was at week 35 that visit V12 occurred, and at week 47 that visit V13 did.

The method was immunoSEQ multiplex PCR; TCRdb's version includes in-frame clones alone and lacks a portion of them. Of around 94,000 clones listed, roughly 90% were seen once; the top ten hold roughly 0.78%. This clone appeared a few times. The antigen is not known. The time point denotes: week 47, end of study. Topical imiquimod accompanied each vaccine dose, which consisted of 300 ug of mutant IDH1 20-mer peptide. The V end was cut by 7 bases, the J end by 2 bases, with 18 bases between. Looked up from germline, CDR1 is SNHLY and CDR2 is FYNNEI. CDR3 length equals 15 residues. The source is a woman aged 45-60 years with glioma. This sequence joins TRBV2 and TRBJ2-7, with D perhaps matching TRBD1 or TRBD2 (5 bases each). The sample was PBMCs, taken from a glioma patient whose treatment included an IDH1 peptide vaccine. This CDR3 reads CASTIEAGAAYEQYF. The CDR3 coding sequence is TGTGCCAGCACAATCGAGGCCGGGGCGGCCTACGAGCAGTACTTC.